The subject of this entry is one T cell receptor (beta chain). Its antigen is still unknown. The assay was immunoSEQ multiplex PCR, and TCRdb's table has in-frame clones only and misses some. The sample has over 850,000 clones, 75% to 80% seen once; the top ten hold 0.4% to 0.55%. The V gene lost 3 bases and the J gene lost 2 bases, with 14 bases spanning the gap. The germline CDR1 and CDR2 sequences are LNHDA and SQIVND (reference sequence). There are 15 residues in the CDR3. This specimen comes from a study of shared clonotypes between healthy human individuals. Study-level information: A couple of female and a few male donors aged 18 to 49 were enrolled. General study results and limits: Between several donors, naive CD4 clonotypes were shared at a level of approximately 5%.

J is TRBJ2-7 and V is TRBV19; TRBD2 might be the D (5 bases). This clonotype originated in a man aged 18 to 29 in good health. Some clones in this sample may be carry-over from other donors' samples. Material for sequencing was memory CD4+ T cells from PBMCs. The subset is: CD45RA-negative fraction. The CDR3 loop is CASSIIDGIAYEQYF. The CDR3 nucleotides read TGTGCCAGTAGTATCATCGACGGGATAGCCTACGAGCAGTACTTC.